This T cell receptor (beta chain) was recorded in a study of blood T cell repertoires in COVID-19. On the study more broadly: Samples of COVID-19 (acute and convalescent) were obtained from the United States, Italy and Spain. The analysed material was cDNA or gDNA that came from T cells, B-cell-depleted T cells, or PBMCs.

Trimming cost V 2 bases and J 4 bases; bases outside gene matches: 8. Germline V gene data show CDR1 as KGHSH and CDR2 as LQKENI. This CDR3 is 16 amino acids long. Authors' data handling: Nucleated cell counts were estimated from reference gene primer amplification. The method was immunoSEQ multiplex PCR; TCRdb's version includes in-frame clones alone and lacks a portion of them. V, J and clone size reflect that table, while D and trimming were determined from the DNA. The sample lists tens of thousands of clones, about 85% occurring once. V usage is TRBV18 and J usage is TRBJ1-3; 7 nucleotides agree with TRBD1. This sequence originates from a man in his sixties with acute or convalescent COVID-19. The sample taken for sequencing was peripheral blood. Here the CDR3 DNA reads TGTGCCAGCTCACCAATACCGGGGGACAGAGGAAACACCATATATTTT. This translates into CASSPIPGDRGNTIYF.